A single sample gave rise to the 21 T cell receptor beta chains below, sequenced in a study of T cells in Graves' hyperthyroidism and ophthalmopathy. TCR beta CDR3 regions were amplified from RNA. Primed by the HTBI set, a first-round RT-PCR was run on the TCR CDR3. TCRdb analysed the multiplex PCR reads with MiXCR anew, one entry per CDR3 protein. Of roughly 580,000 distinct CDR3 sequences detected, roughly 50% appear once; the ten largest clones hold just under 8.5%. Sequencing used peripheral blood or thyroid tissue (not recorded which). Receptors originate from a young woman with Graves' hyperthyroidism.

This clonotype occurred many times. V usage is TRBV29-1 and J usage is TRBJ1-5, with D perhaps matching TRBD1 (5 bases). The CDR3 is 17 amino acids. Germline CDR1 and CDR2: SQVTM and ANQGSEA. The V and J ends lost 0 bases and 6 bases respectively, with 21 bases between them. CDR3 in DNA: TGCAGCGTTGAAGATCTACGATGGTGGCAGGGTGGTCAGCCCCAGCATTTT. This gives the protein CSVEDLRWWQGGQPQHF.

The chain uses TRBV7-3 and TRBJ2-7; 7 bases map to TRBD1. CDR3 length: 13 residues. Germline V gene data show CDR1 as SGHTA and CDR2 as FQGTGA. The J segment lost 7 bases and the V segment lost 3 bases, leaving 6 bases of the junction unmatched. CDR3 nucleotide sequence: TGTGCCAGCAGCTTGGTAGGGACAGATGAGCAGTACTTC. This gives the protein CASSLVGTDEQYF.

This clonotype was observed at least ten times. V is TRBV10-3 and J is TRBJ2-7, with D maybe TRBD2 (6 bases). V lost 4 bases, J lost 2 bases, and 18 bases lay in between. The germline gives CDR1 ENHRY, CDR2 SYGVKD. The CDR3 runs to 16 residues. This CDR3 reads CAISVGLDGGTYEQYF. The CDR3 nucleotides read TGTGCCATCAGTGTAGGTTTAGACGGAGGGACCTACGAGCAGTACTTC.

This CDR3 is CASTPLAGGAYEQYF. The DNA for the CDR3 is TGTGCCAGCACCCCACTAGCGGGAGGGGCCTACGAGCAGTACTTC. V is TRBV7-9 and J is TRBJ2-7; 13 positions match TRBD2. The trim removed 7 bases at V and 2 bases at J, leaving 5 bases unmatched. The CDR3 covers 15 residues. Germline CDR1 reads SEHNR; CDR2 reads FQNEAQ (reference sequence).

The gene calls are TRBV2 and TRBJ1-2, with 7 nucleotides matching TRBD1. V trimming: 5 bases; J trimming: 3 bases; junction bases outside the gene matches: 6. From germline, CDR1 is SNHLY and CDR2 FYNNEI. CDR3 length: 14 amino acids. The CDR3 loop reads CASSNRGLDYGYTF. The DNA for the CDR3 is TGTGCCAGCAGTAACAGGGGTTTGGACTATGGCTACACCTTC.

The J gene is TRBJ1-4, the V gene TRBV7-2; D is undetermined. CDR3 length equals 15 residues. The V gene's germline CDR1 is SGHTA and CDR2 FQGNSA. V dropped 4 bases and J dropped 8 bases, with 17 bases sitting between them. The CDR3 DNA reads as TGTGCCAGCAGCTCCTCGGGTACCCTGGGGGAAAAACTGTTTTTT. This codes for CASSSSGTLGEKLFF.

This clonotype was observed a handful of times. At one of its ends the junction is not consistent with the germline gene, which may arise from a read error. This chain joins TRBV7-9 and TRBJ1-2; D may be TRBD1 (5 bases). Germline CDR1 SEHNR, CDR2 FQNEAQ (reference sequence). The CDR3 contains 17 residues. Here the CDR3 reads CASSQGVRTYLNYGYTF. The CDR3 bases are TGCGCCAGCAGCCAAGGGGTACGAACGTACTTAAACTATGGCTACACCTTC.

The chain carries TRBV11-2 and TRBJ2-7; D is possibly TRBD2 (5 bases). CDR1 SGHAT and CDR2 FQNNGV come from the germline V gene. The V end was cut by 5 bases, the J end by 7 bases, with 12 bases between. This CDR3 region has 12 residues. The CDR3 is CASSLDQREQYF. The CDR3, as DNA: TGTGCCAGCAGCCTGGACCAGCGGGAGCAGTACTTC.

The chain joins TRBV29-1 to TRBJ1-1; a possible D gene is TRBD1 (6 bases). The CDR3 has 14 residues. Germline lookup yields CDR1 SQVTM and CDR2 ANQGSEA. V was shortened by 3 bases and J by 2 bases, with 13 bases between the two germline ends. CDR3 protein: CSVDWGAENTEAFF. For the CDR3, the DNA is TGCAGCGTTGACTGGGGGGCAGAAAACACTGAAGCTTTCTTT. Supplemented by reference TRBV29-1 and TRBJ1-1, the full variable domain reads SAVISQKPSRDICQRGTSLTIQCQVDSQVTMMFWYRQQPGQSLTLIATANQGSEATYESGFVIDKFPISRPNLTFSTLTVSNMSPEDSSIYLCSVDWGAENTEAFFGQGTRLTVV.

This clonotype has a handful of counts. CDR3 sequence (DNA): TGTGCCAGCACCCATGATGCCCCACATGGCTACACCTTC. It codes for CASTHDAPHGYTF. The chain employs TRBV12-3 or TRBV12-4 and TRBJ1-2; D unclear. The length of the CDR3 is 13 residues. V was shortened by 7 bases and J by 6 bases, with 15 bases between the two germline ends.

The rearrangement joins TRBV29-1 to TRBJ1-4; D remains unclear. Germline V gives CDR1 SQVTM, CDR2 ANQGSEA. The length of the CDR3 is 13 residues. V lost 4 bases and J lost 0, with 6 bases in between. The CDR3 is CSVAVATNEKLFF. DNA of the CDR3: TGCAGCGTTGCCGTTGCAACTAATGAAAAACTGTTTTTT.

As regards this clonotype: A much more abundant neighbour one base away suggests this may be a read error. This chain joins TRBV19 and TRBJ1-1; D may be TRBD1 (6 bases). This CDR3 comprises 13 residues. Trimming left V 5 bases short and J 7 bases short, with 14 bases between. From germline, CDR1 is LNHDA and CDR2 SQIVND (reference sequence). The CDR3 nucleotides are TGTGCCAGTAGTGTCGGGACAACGAATGAAGCTTTCTTT. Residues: CASSVGTTNEAFF. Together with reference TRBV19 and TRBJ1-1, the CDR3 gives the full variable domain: DGGITQSPKYLFRKEGQNVTLSCEQNLNHDAMYWYRQDPGQGLRLIYYSQIVNDFQKGDIAEGYSVSREKKESFPLTVTSAQKNPTAFYLCASSVGTTNEAFFGQGTRLTVV.

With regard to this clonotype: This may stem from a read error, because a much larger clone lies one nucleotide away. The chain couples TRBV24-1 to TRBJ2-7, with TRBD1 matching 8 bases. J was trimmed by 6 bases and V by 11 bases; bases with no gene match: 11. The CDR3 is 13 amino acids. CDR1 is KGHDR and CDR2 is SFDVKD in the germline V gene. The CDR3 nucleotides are TGTGCCAGCAGCTCACAGGGGGTGTGCGAGCAGTACTTC. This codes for CASSSQGVCEQYF.

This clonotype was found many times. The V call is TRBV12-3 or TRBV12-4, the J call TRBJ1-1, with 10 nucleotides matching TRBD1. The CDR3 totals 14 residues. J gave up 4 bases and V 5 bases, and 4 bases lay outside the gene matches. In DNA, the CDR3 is TGTGCCAGCAGTCGACAGGGGGCTGGCACTGAAGCTTTCTTT. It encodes CASSRQGAGTEAFF.

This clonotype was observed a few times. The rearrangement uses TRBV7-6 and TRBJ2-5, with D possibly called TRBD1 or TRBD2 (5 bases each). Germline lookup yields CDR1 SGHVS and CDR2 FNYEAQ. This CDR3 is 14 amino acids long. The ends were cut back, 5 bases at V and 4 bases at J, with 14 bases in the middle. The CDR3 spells CASSLSGTLETQYF. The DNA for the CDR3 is TGTGCCAGCAGCCTTTCGGGGACCTTAGAGACCCAGTACTTC.

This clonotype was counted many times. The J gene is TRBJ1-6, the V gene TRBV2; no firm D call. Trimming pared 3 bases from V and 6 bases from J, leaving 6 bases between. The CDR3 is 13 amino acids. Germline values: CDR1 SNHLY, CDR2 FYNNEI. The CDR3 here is CASSDDINSPLHF. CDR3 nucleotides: TGTGCCAGCAGTGATGATATTAATTCACCCCTCCACTTT.

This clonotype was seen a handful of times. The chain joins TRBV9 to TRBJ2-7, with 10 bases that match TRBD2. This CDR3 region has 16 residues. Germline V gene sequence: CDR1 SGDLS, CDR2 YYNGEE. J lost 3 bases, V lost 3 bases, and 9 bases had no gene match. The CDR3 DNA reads TGTGCCAGCAGCGGAAAGACTAGCGGGTTGATCTACGAGCAGTACTTC. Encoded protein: CASSGKTSGLIYEQYF.

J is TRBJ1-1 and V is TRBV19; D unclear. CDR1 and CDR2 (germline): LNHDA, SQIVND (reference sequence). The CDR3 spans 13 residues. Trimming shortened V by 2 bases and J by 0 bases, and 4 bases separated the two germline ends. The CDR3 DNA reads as TGTGCCAGTAGTATATCAGTGAACACTGAAGCTTTCTTT. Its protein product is CASSISVNTEAFF.

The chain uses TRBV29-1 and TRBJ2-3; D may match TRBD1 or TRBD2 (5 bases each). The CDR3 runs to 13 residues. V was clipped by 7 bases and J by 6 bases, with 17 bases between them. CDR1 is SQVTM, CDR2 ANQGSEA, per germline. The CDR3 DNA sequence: TGCAGCGCTACCCGGGACCCCTCGGATACGCAGTATTTT. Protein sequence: CSATRDPSDTQYF.

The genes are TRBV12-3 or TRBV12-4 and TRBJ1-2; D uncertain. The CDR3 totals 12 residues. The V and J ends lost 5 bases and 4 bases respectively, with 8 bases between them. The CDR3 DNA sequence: TGTGCCAGCAGTCCCGTGAGCTATGGCTACACCTTC. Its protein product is CASSPVSYGYTF.

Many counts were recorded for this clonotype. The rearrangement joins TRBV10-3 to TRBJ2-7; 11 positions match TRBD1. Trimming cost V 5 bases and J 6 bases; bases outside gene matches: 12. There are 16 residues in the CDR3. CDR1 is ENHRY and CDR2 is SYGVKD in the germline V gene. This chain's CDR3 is CAISILPGTGGGEQYF. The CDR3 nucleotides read TGTGCCATCAGTATCCTTCCAGGGACAGGGGGAGGCGAGCAGTACTTC.